These T cell receptor beta chains were read from a single sample in a study of OX40 agonist ivuxolimab in advanced cancers. Clones were sequenced by immunoSEQ multiplex PCR, and TCRdb holds only the in-frame ones, with some missing. This sample carries 70,000 or so clones, roughly nine tenths of them seen once, and the ten largest clones take roughly 10%. The material was CD4+ or CD8+ T cells sorted from blood, obtained in a trial of the OX40 agonist ivuxolimab. These receptors were obtained from an adult with an advanced solid tumor such as melanoma, head and neck, liver or kidney cancer. CDR3s include the opening cysteine and the closing phenylalanine or tryptophan. The order of the fields is J gene, V gene, clone size, D gene, CDR3 DNA, CDR3 protein. A D gene is named only where the DNA matches it firmly. Expanded clones are given a class, and other clones once, few, many or no size at all.

j_gene: TRBJ1-1; v_gene: TRBV19; abundance: -; d_gene: -; CDR3nt: TGTGCCAGTAGTATCTTCACGGCGGGGGGGAACACTGAAGCTTTCTTT; CDR3aa: CASSIFTAGGNTEAFF
j_gene: TRBJ1-6; v_gene: TRBV4-3; abundance: -; d_gene: TRBD1; CDR3nt: TGCGCCAGCAGCCAGGGACAGGGAGGCAATTCACCCCTCCACTTT; CDR3aa: CASSQGQGGNSPLHF
j_gene: TRBJ1-1; v_gene: TRBV6-5; abundance: -; d_gene: TRBD1; CDR3nt: TGTGCCAGCAGGGGACAGGGGTACACTGAAGCTTTCTTT; CDR3aa: CASRGQGYTEAFF
j_gene: TRBJ1-5; v_gene: TRBV27; abundance: -; d_gene: -; CDR3nt: TGTGCCAGCAGTTTCGGGCTCAATCAGCCCCAGCATTTT; CDR3aa: CASSFGLNQPQHF
j_gene: TRBJ2-7; v_gene: TRBV4-2; abundance: -; d_gene: TRBD2; CDR3nt: TGTGCCAGCAGCCAAGGTCCTAGCGGGGCTTACGAGCAGTACTTC; CDR3aa: CASSQGPSGAYEQYF
j_gene: TRBJ2-1; v_gene: TRBV14; abundance: -; d_gene: TRBD2; CDR3nt: TGTGCCAGCAGCCAAGTGGGACTATTCTCCTACAATGAGCAGTTCTTC; CDR3aa: CASSQVGLFSYNEQFF
j_gene: TRBJ2-1; v_gene: TRBV7-7; abundance: -; d_gene: TRBD2; CDR3nt: TGTGCCAGCAGTTCCCTAGCGGGGGGGCGGAATGAGCAGTTCTTC; CDR3aa: CASSSLAGGRNEQFF
j_gene: TRBJ2-7; v_gene: TRBV4-2; abundance: -; d_gene: TRBD2; CDR3nt: TGTGCCAGCAGCCAAGAGCGGGGGGGTCCCTACGAGCAGTACTTC; CDR3aa: CASSQERGGPYEQYF
j_gene: TRBJ2-7; v_gene: TRBV7-2; abundance: few; d_gene: -; CDR3nt: TGTGCCAGCAGCTTTATTCAGGTCGAGCAGTACTTC; CDR3aa: CASSFIQVEQYF
j_gene: TRBJ2-5; v_gene: TRBV27; abundance: -; d_gene: TRBD1; CDR3nt: TGTGCCAGCAGTAAAAGGACAGGGGGCGGAGAGACCCAGTACTTC; CDR3aa: CASSKRTGGGETQYF
j_gene: TRBJ2-7; v_gene: TRBV13; abundance: -; d_gene: -; CDR3nt: TGTGCCAGCAGCCCCGGTTTCAGCTCCTACGAGCAGTACTTC; CDR3aa: CASSPGFSSYEQYF
j_gene: TRBJ2-7; v_gene: TRBV9; abundance: -; d_gene: -; CDR3nt: TGTGCCAGCAGCCCGTCAGGGGGGTCCTACGAGCAGTACTTC; CDR3aa: CASSPSGGSYEQYF
j_gene: TRBJ1-2; v_gene: TRBV9; abundance: few; d_gene: TRBD1; CDR3nt: TGTGCCAGCAGCAGTCTTCGGGACAGCGGTCTCTATGGCTACACCTTC; CDR3aa: CASSSLRDSGLYGYTF
j_gene: TRBJ2-2; v_gene: TRBV9; abundance: -; d_gene: -; CDR3nt: TGTGCCAGCAGCCACGAACAGGAGTCAGTTTACACCGGGGAGCTGTTTTTT; CDR3aa: CASSHEQESVYTGELFF
j_gene: TRBJ2-5; v_gene: TRBV9; abundance: -; d_gene: TRBD2; CDR3nt: TGTGCCAGCAGCGTAGATTCGGGGGGGTTGGAGACCCAGTACTTC; CDR3aa: CASSVDSGGLETQYF
j_gene: TRBJ2-7; v_gene: TRBV5-4; abundance: -; d_gene: TRBD1; CDR3nt: TGTGCCAGCAGCTTGATAGGGACAGAATACGAGCAGTACTTC; CDR3aa: CASSLIGTEYEQYF
j_gene: TRBJ2-3; v_gene: TRBV6-1; abundance: -; d_gene: -; CDR3nt: TGTGCCAGCAGTGAAGCGCTTCAGGCAGATCCGCAGTATTTT; CDR3aa: CASSEALQADPQYF
j_gene: TRBJ2-1; v_gene: TRBV7-9; abundance: -; d_gene: TRBD2; CDR3nt: TGTGCCAGCAGCTTAGCCCCAAGCGGGGGGCCCTACAATGAGCAGTTCTTC; CDR3aa: CASSLAPSGGPYNEQFF
j_gene: TRBJ2-6; v_gene: TRBV15; abundance: -; d_gene: -; CDR3nt: TGTGCCACCAGCGGACCTCTTGGTGGGGCCAACGTCCTGACTTTC; CDR3aa: CATSGPLGGANVLTF
j_gene: TRBJ1-1; v_gene: TRBV5-1; abundance: -; d_gene: -; CDR3nt: TGCGCCAGCAGCTTGGTTAGAATTCAGGGAAACACTGAAGCTTTCTTT; CDR3aa: CASSLVRIQGNTEAFF
j_gene: TRBJ1-1; v_gene: TRBV6-1; abundance: -; d_gene: TRBD1; CDR3nt: TGTGCCAGCAGGCCGACAGGGGGGATCACTGAAGCTTTCTTT; CDR3aa: CASRPTGGITEAFF
j_gene: TRBJ2-3; v_gene: TRBV14; abundance: -; d_gene: -; CDR3nt: TGTGCCAGCAGCCTCCCCTCCGGGGGCACAGATACGCAGTATTTT; CDR3aa: CASSLPSGGTDTQYF
j_gene: TRBJ1-2; v_gene: TRBV30; abundance: -; d_gene: -; CDR3nt: TGTGCCTGGAGCTTCATGATCGGGGGGAACTATGGCTACACCTTC; CDR3aa: CAWSFMIGGNYGYTF
j_gene: TRBJ2-4; v_gene: TRBV2; abundance: -; d_gene: -; CDR3nt: TGTGCCAGCAGTGAAGTGGAGGTGGACATTCAGTACTTC; CDR3aa: CASSEVEVDIQYF
j_gene: TRBJ2-3; v_gene: TRBV19; abundance: -; d_gene: -; CDR3nt: TGTGCCAGTAGTATAGGTCAGGACCCTCGAGGTTGGCAGTATTTT; CDR3aa: CASSIGQDPRGWQYF
j_gene: TRBJ2-5; v_gene: TRBV2; abundance: once; d_gene: -; CDR3nt: TGTGCCAGCATCACTTGGGCAGGTCAAGAGACCCAGTACTTC; CDR3aa: CASITWAGQETQYF
j_gene: TRBJ2-1; v_gene: TRBV4-3; abundance: -; d_gene: TRBD1; CDR3nt: TGCGCCAGCAGCCAAGATGGGACAGCGTACAATGAGCAGTTCTTC; CDR3aa: CASSQDGTAYNEQFF
j_gene: TRBJ1-5; v_gene: TRBV27; abundance: -; d_gene: -; CDR3nt: TGTGCCAGCAGGCCAGGGGTCAGCAATCAGCCCCAGCATTTT; CDR3aa: CASRPGVSNQPQHF
j_gene: TRBJ2-7; v_gene: TRBV19; abundance: -; d_gene: TRBD1; CDR3nt: TGTGCCAGTAGTAAGGTCCACGACAGGGGCAGGTACGAGCAGTACTTC; CDR3aa: CASSKVHDRGRYEQYF
j_gene: TRBJ2-5; v_gene: TRBV6-4; abundance: -; d_gene: TRBD2; CDR3nt: TGTGCCATCTGGGGGGCTAGCGGGGAGACCCAGTACTTC; CDR3aa: CAIWGASGETQYF
j_gene: TRBJ1-1; v_gene: TRBV27; abundance: -; d_gene: -; CDR3nt: TGTGCCAGCCATACTCAGGGGTTGACTGAAGCTTTCTTT; CDR3aa: CASHTQGLTEAFF
j_gene: TRBJ2-3; v_gene: TRBV7-2; abundance: -; d_gene: TRBD2; CDR3nt: TGTGCCAGCAGCTTTCTGCGGGGGGAAACTAGCACAGATACGCAGTATTTT; CDR3aa: CASSFLRGETSTDTQYF
j_gene: TRBJ1-5; v_gene: TRBV6-6; abundance: few; d_gene: -; CDR3nt: TGTGCCAGCACCCTCCGACAGGACTACGGGCCCCAGCATTTT; CDR3aa: CASTLRQDYGPQHF
j_gene: TRBJ2-3; v_gene: TRBV27; abundance: -; d_gene: -; CDR3nt: TGTGCCAGCAGCATCCTCGGACGGAGCACAGATACGCAGTATTTT; CDR3aa: CASSILGRSTDTQYF
j_gene: TRBJ1-1; v_gene: TRBV19; abundance: -; d_gene: TRBD1; CDR3nt: TGTGCCAGTAGTGGACAGGGGGCCCCCTCCCTAGGCGGTGAAGCTTTCTTT; CDR3aa: CASSGQGAPSLGGEAFF
j_gene: TRBJ2-5; v_gene: TRBV7-6; abundance: -; d_gene: -; CDR3nt: TGTGCCAGCAGGGGGAAAGAGACCCAGTACTTC; CDR3aa: CASRGKETQYF
j_gene: TRBJ1-2; v_gene: TRBV7-9; abundance: -; d_gene: -; CDR3nt: TGTGCCAGCAGCCCTACGGACGGATCCGGCTACACCTTC; CDR3aa: CASSPTDGSGYTF